The TCR beta chain described here comes from a study of shared clonotypes between healthy human individuals. A word on this clone: The antigen is undetermined.

Using immunoSEQ multiplex PCR, the repertoire was profiled, and TCRdb retains in-frame clones only, with some absent. Among about 610,000 clones, around 97% were seen once, and the ten largest hold 0.057%. The V end was cut by 5 bases, the J end by 7 bases, with 8 bases between. CDR1 is LNHDA, CDR2 SQIVND, per germline (reference sequence). This CDR3 has 11 amino acids. Overall study results and limits: Tissue TCR repertoires likely differ from these blood-only repertoires.

The sample taken for sequencing was naive CD4+ T cells sorted from blood. The subset is: CD45RA+ positively selected. This sequence was found in a woman between 25 and 40 years old in good health. The gene calls are TRBV19 and TRBJ1-1; unclear D gene. The CDR3 nucleotides are TGTGCCAGTAGTGTTGGCAGTGAAGCTTTCTTT. Its protein product is CASSVGSEAFF.